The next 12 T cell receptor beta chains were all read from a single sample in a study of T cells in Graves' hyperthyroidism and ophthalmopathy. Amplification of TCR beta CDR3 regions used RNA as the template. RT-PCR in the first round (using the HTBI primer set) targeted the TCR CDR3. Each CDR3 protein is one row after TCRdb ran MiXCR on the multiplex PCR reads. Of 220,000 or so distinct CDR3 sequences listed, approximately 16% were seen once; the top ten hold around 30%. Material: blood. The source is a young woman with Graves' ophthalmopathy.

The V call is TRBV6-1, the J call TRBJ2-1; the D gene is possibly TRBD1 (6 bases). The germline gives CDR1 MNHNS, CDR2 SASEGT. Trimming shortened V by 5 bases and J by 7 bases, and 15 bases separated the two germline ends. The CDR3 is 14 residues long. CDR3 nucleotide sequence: TGTGCCAGCAGTAATTGGACAGCGATGAATGAGCAGTTCTTC. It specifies CASSNWTAMNEQFF.

The CDR3 loop reads CASSLTDSRNTGELFF. CDR3 nucleotide sequence: TGCGCCAGCAGCCTCACGGACAGCCGGAACACCGGGGAGCTGTTTTTT. The J gene is TRBJ2-2, the V gene TRBV10-1; D may be TRBD1 (6 bases). Germline assignment: CDR1 WNHNN and CDR2 SYGVQD (reference sequence). V shed 6 bases and J shed 1 base, with 15 bases lying between them. This CDR3 contains 16 residues.

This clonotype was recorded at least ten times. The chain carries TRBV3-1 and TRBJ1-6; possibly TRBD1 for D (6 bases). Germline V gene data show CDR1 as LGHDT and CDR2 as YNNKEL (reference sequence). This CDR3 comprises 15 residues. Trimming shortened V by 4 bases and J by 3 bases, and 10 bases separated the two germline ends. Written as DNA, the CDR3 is TGTGCCAGCAGCCCTCCAGGGGACTATAATTCACCCCTCCACTTT. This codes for CASSPPGDYNSPLHF.

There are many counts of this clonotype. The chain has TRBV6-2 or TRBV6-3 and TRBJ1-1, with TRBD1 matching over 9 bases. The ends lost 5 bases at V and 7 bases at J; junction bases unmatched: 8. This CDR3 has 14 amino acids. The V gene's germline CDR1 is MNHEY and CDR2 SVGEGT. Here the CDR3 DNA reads TGTGCCAGCAGTACGGACAGGGGCGGCCGTGAAGCTTTCTTT. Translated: CASSTDRGGREAFF.

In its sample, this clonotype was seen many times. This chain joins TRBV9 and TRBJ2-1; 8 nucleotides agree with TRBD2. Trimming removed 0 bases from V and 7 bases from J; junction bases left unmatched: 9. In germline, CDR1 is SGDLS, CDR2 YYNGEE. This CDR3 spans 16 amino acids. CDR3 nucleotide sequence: TGTGCCAGCAGCGTAGCTACTAGCGGAGTCCAAAATGAGCAGTTCTTC. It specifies CASSVATSGVQNEQFF.

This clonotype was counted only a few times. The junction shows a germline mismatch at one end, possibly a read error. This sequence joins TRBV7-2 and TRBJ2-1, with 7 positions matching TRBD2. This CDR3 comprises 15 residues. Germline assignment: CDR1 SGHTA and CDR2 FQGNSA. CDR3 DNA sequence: TGTGCCGGCAGCTTAGCTGGATCCGGGGGGAATGAGCAGTTCTTC. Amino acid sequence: CAGSLAGSGGNEQFF. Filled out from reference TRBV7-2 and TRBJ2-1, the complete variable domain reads GAGVSQSPSNKVTEKGKDVELRCDPISGHTALYWYRQSLGQGLEFLIYFQGNSAPDKSGLPSDRFSAERTGGSVSTLTIQRTQQEDSAVYLCAGSLAGSGGNEQFFGPGTRLTVL.

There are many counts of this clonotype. CDR3 DNA: TGCAGTGCTACAGGGGGCTTGTTAGCTTTCTTT. It yields the protein CSATGGLLAFF. This chain joins TRBV20-1 and TRBJ1-1; 8 positions match TRBD1. The CDR3 contains 11 residues. V trimming: 4 bases; J trimming: 10 bases; junction bases outside the gene matches: 5. From germline, CDR1 is DFQATT and CDR2 SNEGSKA (reference sequence).

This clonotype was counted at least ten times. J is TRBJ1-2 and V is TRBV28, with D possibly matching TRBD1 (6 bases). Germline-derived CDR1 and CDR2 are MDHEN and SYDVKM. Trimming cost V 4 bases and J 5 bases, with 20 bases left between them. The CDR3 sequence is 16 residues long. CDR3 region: CASSSPGGGVGYGYTF. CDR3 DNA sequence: TGTGCCAGCAGTTCGCCCGGGGGGGGCGTAGGGTATGGCTACACCTTC.

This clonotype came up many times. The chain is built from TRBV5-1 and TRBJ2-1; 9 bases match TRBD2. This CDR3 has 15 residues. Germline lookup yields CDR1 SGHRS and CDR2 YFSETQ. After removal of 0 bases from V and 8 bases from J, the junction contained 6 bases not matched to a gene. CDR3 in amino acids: CASSLEASGVYEQFF. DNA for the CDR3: TGCGCCAGCAGCTTGGAAGCTAGCGGGGTGTATGAGCAGTTCTTC.

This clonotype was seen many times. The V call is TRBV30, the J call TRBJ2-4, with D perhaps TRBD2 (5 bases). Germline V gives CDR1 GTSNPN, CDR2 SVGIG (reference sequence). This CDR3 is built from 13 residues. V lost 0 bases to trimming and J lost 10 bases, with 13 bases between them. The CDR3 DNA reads TGTGCCTGGAGTGTAGGCGAGGGTAGAATTCAGTACTTC. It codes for CAWSVGEGRIQYF.

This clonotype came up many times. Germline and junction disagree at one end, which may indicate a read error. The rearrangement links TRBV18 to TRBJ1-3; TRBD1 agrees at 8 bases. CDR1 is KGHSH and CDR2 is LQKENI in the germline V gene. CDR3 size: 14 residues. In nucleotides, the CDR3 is TGCGCCAGCAGCCCCGGGACAGGTGGAAACACCATATATTTT. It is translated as CASSPGTGGNTIYF.

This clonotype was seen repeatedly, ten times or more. The CDR3 nucleotides are TGCGCCAGCAGCTTAGACAGTAATAATGGCTACACCTTC. This translates into CASSLDSNNGYTF. This chain links TRBV5-1 with TRBJ1-2; D is possibly TRBD1 (5 bases). The CDR3 has 13 residues. Germline V lookup: CDR1 SGHRS, CDR2 YFSETQ. V lost 2 bases, J lost 6 bases, and 11 bases lay in between.